The next 21 T cell receptor beta chains were all read from a single sample in a study of T cells after yellow fever vaccination. TCRdb independently ran MiXCR on the 5' RACE reads; one entry per CDR3 protein. Of 250,000 to 400,000 distinct CDR3 sequences in the sample, 3.5% to 4.5% are singletons; the top ten hold roughly a fifth. This specimen consisted of PBMCs, obtained 15 days after the yellow fever booster vaccination. These receptors all come from a man in his late teens or twenties who received the YFV17D yellow fever vaccine.

The chain joins TRBV20-1 to TRBJ1-6; no clear D. The CDR3 is 12 amino acids. V was cut by 3 bases and J by 5 bases, with 5 bases left in between. CDR1 and CDR2 (germline): DFQATT, SNEGSKA (reference sequence). The CDR3, as DNA: TGCAGTGCTAGTCCAGATAATTCACCCCTCCACTTT. It encodes CSASPDNSPLHF.

This clonotype was recorded many times. This chain joins TRBV18 and TRBJ2-1, with D perhaps TRBD1 (6 bases). The CDR3 consists of 15 residues. Trimming removed 4 bases at V and 3 bases at J, with 13 bases between. Germline V lookup: CDR1 KGHSH, CDR2 LQKENI. CDR3 residues: CASSQNTGIYNEQFF. CDR3 DNA: TGTGCCAGCTCACAAAACACAGGGATCTACAATGAGCAGTTCTTC.

The V call is TRBV18, the J call TRBJ2-7; 7 bases are shared with TRBD1. From germline, CDR1 is KGHSH and CDR2 LQKENI. J was trimmed by 2 bases and V by 3 bases; bases with no gene match: 4. The CDR3 is 14 residues long. Here the CDR3 DNA reads TGTGCCAGCTCACCCCCGACAGGGACCTACGAGCAGTACTTC. Its translation: CASSPPTGTYEQYF.

The sample holds many counts of this clonotype. V and J are TRBV29-1 and TRBJ2-3, with D tentatively TRBD1 (6 bases). This CDR3 is built from 15 residues. V shed 1 base and J shed 2 bases, with 13 bases lying between them. CDR1 SQVTM and CDR2 ANQGSEA come from the germline V gene. Written as DNA, the CDR3 is TGCAGCGTTGAAGGGGGGCAGACCCACACAGATACGCAGTATTTT. It is translated as CSVEGGQTHTDTQYF.

The chain carries TRBV11-2 and TRBJ1-2, with a possible D match to TRBD1 (5 bases). CDR1 SGHAT and CDR2 FQNNGV come from the germline V gene. Trimming shortened V by 2 bases and J by 5 bases, and 12 bases separated the two germline ends. CDR3 length equals 14 residues. The CDR3 loop reads CASSLSGQGYGYTF. CDR3 sequence (DNA): TGTGCCAGCAGCTTATCAGGGCAAGGGTATGGCTACACCTTC.

This clonotype was picked up a small number of times. The chain recombines TRBV15 with TRBJ2-5, with a possible D match to TRBD1 (5 bases). This CDR3 has 14 residues. Germline V gives CDR1 LNHNV, CDR2 YYDKDF (reference sequence). Trimming stripped 1 base from V and 4 bases from J, with 10 bases between. DNA for the CDR3: TGTGCCACCAGCAGAGTCAGGGATGGAGAGACCCAGTACTTC. It codes for CATSRVRDGETQYF.

In its sample, this clonotype was seen a few times. V and J are TRBV30 and TRBJ2-3, with 9 bases that match TRBD2. V lost 6 bases and J lost 2; bases outside the gene matches: 12. The CDR3 covers 16 residues. Germline V lookup: CDR1 GTSNPN, CDR2 SVGIG (reference sequence). As DNA, the CDR3 is TGTGCCTGCCGCGGGGCCAGCGGGGGGTCCACAGATACGCAGTATTTT. Encoded protein: CACRGASGGSTDTQYF.

The table lists this clonotype with many counts. The chain couples TRBV19 to TRBJ2-5; 9 bases map to TRBD2. The CDR3 has 16 residues. Looked up from germline, CDR1 is LNHDA and CDR2 is SQIVND (reference sequence). The junction had 10 bases not matched to a gene; V was cut back by 3 bases and J by 5 bases. The CDR3 nucleotides read TGTGCCAGTAGTATCCGGAGCGGGGGGCCGTGGGAGACCCAGTACTTC. Amino acids: CASSIRSGGPWETQYF.

V gene TRBV19 combines with J gene TRBJ1-5; no firm D call. Germline values: CDR1 LNHDA, CDR2 SQIVND (reference sequence). Trimming removed 8 bases from V and 2 bases from J, with 10 bases in between. The CDR3 loop spans 13 amino acids. CDR3 protein: CASEGARNQPQHF. CDR3 DNA: TGTGCCAGTGAGGGAGCCCGCAATCAGCCCCAGCATTTT.

The genes are TRBV6-5 and TRBJ1-5; D remains ambiguous. Germline V gives CDR1 MNHEY, CDR2 SVGAGI. V was clipped by 0 bases and J by 5 bases, with 5 bases between them. The CDR3 has 13 amino acids. The CDR3 reads CASSYSKHQPQHF. The CDR3 coding sequence is TGTGCCAGCAGTTACTCGAAGCATCAGCCCCAGCATTTT.

This clonotype was detected ten times or more. This chain uses TRBV18 with TRBJ1-2; tentative D call: TRBD1 (6 bases). The V gene lost 2 bases and the J gene lost 4 bases, with 11 bases spanning the gap. The CDR3 has 14 amino acids. The germline V gene has CDR1 KGHSH and CDR2 LQKENI. The CDR3 DNA follows: TGTGCCAGCTCACCATCAGGGGAGGCCTATGGCTACACCTTC. Translated, it gives CASSPSGEAYGYTF.

This clonotype was seen repeatedly, ten times or more. This rearrangement joins TRBV5-6 to TRBJ1-5, with D tentatively TRBD1 (5 bases). Trimming removed 0 bases at V and 7 bases at J, with 14 bases between. Germline assignment: CDR1 SGHDT and CDR2 YYEEEE. This CDR3 region has 15 residues. The CDR3 loop reads CASSLGPSPGQPQHF. CDR3 DNA: TGTGCCAGCAGCTTGGGCCCGAGTCCAGGGCAGCCCCAGCATTTT. Using reference TRBV5-6 and TRBJ1-5 for the parts outside the CDR3, the full variable domain is DAGVTQSPTHLIKTRGQQVTLRCSPKSGHDTVSWYQQALGQGPQFIFQYYEEEERQRGNFPDRFSGHQFPNYSSELNVNALLLGDSALYLCASSLGPSPGQPQHFGDGTRLSIL.

This sequence joins TRBV4-3 and TRBJ2-6; unclear D gene. Trimming removed 3 bases at V and 0 bases at J, with 9 bases between. CDR3 length: 16 residues. Germline V gene data show CDR1 as LGHNA and CDR2 as YSLEER. CDR3 in amino acids: CASSHHSSSGANVLTF. The CDR3 bases are TGCGCCAGCAGCCACCACTCGAGCTCTGGGGCCAACGTCCTGACTTTC.

This clonotype was detected ten times or more. V is TRBV29-1 and J is TRBJ2-1; 9 positions agree with TRBD2. V trimming: 5 bases; J trimming: 2 bases; junction bases outside the gene matches: 4. The CDR3 runs 14 residues. The V gene's germline CDR1 is SQVTM and CDR2 ANQGSEA. The CDR3 is CSVSGGWTYNEQFF. The CDR3, as DNA: TGCAGCGTTAGCGGGGGGTGGACCTACAATGAGCAGTTCTTC.

The chain's CDR3 is CASSQLRDTGEQYF. The DNA for the CDR3 is TGTGCCAGCTCACAACTCCGGGACACCGGGGAGCAGTACTTC. The chain combines TRBV18 with TRBJ2-7; perhaps TRBD1 as D (6 bases). CDR1 and CDR2 (germline): KGHSH, LQKENI. The CDR3 length is 14 residues. The germline V and J ends were trimmed by 4 bases and 7 bases, with 17 bases remaining between them.

This clonotype showed up just a few times. The chain employs TRBV29-1 and TRBJ2-3; perhaps TRBD2 as D (6 bases). The V end lost 7 bases, the J end lost 0 bases, and 14 bases lay between the germline ends. The CDR3 spans 14 residues. Per the germline V gene, CDR1 is SQVTM and CDR2 is ANQGSEA. This CDR3 reads CSAGDRSSTDTQYF. CDR3 nucleotide sequence: TGCAGCGCGGGGGACCGATCTAGCACAGATACGCAGTATTTT.

This clonotype was counted between two and nine times. The chain has TRBV7-9 and TRBJ1-3; 7 nucleotides line up with TRBD1. This CDR3 has 14 amino acids. Germline loops: CDR1 SEHNR, CDR2 FQNEAQ (reference sequence). Trimming removed 5 bases from V and 4 bases from J; junction bases left unmatched: 5. CDR3 region: CASSKPGQGNTIYF. CDR3 sequence (DNA): TGTGCCAGCAGCAAACCGGGACAGGGAAACACCATATATTTT.

This clonotype was seen many times. The gene calls are TRBV5-1 and TRBJ1-1, with 11 positions matching TRBD1. This CDR3 spans 18 amino acids. Germline V lookup: CDR1 SGHRS, CDR2 YFSETQ. V trimming: 1 base; J trimming: 2 bases; junction bases outside the gene matches: 10. CDR3 nucleotides: TGCGCCAGCAGCTTGATCCCCCGGGGACAGGGGGGAAACACTGAAGCTTTCTTT. It encodes CASSLIPRGQGGNTEAFF.

This clonotype was detected ten times or more. The rearrangement links TRBV27 to TRBJ1-2; weak D call: TRBD1 (5 bases). The germline CDR1 and CDR2 sequences are MNHEY and SMNVEV (reference sequence). V lost 4 bases and J lost 3, with 12 bases in between. The CDR3 extends over 14 amino acids. The CDR3: CASSWSGEYYGYTF. The CDR3 DNA reads TGTGCCAGCAGTTGGTCGGGGGAGTACTATGGCTACACCTTC.

This clonotype was recorded many times. The V and J genes are TRBV7-9 and TRBJ2-5; D is perhaps TRBD2 (5 bases). V was shortened by 5 bases and J by 5 bases, with 15 bases between the two germline ends. This CDR3 region has 14 residues. Germline V CDR1 and CDR2: SEHNR, FQNEAQ (reference sequence). In DNA form, the CDR3 reads TGTGCCAGCAGCCATCCCCTCGGGGTGGAGACCCAGTACTTC. It encodes CASSHPLGVETQYF.

A word on this clonotype: A read error is possible here, since a much larger clone lies one base away. The chain uses TRBV9 and TRBJ2-4; D call uncertain. Germline CDR1 SGDLS, CDR2 YYNGEE. The CDR3 loop spans 14 amino acids. Here the CDR3 DNA reads TGTGTCAGCAGCGTAGACCTAGCCAAAAACATTCAGTACTTC. Translation: CVSSVDLAKNIQYF.